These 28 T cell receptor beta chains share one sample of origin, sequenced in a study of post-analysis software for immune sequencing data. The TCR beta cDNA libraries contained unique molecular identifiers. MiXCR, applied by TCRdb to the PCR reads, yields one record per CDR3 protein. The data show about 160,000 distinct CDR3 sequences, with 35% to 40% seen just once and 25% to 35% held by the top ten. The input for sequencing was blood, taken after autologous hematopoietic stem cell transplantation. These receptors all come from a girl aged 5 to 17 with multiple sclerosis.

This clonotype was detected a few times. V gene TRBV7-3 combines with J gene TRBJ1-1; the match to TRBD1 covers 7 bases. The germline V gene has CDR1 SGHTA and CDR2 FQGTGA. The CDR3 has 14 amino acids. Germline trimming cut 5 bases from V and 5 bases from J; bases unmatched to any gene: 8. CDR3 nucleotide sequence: TGTGCCAGCAGCCCCGGAGGGGGCGGGACTGAAGCTTTCTTT. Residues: CASSPGGGGTEAFF.

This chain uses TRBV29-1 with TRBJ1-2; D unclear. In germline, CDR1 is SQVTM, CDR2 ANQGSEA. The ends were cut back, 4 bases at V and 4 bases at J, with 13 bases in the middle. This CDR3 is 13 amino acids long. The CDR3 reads CSVVLGGSYGYTF. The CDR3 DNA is TGCAGCGTTGTTCTAGGAGGGAGCTATGGCTACACCTTC.

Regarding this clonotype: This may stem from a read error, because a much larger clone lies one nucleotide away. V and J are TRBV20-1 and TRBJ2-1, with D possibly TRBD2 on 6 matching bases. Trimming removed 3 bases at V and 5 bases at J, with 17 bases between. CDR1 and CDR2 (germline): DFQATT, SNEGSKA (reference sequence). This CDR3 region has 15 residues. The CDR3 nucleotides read TGCAGTGCTAGGAGGGACTGGCTAGCAAACAATGAGCAGTTCTTC. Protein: CSARRDWLANNEQFF.

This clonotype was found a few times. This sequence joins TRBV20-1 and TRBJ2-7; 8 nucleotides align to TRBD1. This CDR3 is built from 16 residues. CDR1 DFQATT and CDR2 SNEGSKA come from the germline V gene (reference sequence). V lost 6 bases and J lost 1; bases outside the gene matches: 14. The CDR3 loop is CSAQYRGVSESYEQYF. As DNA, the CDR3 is TGCAGTGCCCAATACAGGGGGGTAAGCGAATCCTACGAGCAGTACTTC.

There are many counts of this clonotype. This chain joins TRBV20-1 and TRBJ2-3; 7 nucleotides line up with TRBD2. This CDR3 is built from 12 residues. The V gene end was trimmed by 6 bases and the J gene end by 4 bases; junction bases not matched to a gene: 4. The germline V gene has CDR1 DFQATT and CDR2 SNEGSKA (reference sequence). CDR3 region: CSATGLPDTQYF. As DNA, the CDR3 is TGCAGTGCCACGGGACTACCAGATACGCAGTATTTT.

This CDR3 reads CASSQLLGGADQPQHF. CDR3 DNA: TGTGCCAGCAGCCAACTATTAGGGGGTGCGGATCAGCCCCAGCATTTT. The rearrangement links TRBV5-5 to TRBJ1-5, with D possibly TRBD1 on 6 matching bases. The ends were cut back, 4 bases at V and 5 bases at J, with 19 bases in the middle. The CDR3 contains 16 residues. Germline loops: CDR1 SGHKS, CDR2 YYEKEE (reference sequence).

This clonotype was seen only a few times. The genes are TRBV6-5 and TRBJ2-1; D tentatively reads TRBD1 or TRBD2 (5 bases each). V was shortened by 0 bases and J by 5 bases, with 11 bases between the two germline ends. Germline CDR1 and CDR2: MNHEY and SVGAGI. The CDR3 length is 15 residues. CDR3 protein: CASSYSGLADNEQFF. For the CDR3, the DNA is TGTGCCAGCAGTTACTCGGGGCTAGCAGACAATGAGCAGTTCTTC.

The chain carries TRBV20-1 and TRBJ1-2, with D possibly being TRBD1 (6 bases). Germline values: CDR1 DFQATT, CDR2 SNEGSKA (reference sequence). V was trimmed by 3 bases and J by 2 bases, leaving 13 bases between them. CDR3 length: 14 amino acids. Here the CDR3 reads CSASGQRFNYGYTF. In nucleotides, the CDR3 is TGCAGTGCTAGCGGACAGCGTTTCAACTATGGCTACACCTTC.

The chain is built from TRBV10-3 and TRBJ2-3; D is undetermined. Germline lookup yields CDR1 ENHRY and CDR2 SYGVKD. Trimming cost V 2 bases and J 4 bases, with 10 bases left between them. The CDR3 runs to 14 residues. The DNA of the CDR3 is TGTGCCATCAGTGAGAGCTTTCCTGCAGATACGCAGTATTTT. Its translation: CAISESFPADTQYF.

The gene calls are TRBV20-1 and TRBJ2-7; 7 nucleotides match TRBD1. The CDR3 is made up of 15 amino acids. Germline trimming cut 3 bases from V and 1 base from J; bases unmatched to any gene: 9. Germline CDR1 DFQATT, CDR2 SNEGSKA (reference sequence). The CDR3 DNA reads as TGCAGTGCTAGTGCCACCGGGACAGCTTCCTACGAGCAGTACTTC. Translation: CSASATGTASYEQYF.

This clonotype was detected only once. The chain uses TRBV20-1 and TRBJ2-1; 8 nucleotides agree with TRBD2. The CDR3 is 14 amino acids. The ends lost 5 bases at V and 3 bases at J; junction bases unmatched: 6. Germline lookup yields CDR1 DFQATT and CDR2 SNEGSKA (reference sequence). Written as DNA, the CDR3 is TGCAGTGCTGAGTTAGCGGGGCTCTACAATGAGCAGTTCTTC. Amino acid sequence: CSAELAGLYNEQFF.

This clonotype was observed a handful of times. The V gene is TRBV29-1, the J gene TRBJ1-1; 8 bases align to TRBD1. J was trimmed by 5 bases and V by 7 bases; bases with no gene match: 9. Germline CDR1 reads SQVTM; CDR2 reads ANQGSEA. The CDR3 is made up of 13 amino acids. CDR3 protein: CSAGTGVGTEAFF. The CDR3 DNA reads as TGCAGCGCCGGGACAGGCGTGGGGACTGAAGCTTTCTTT.

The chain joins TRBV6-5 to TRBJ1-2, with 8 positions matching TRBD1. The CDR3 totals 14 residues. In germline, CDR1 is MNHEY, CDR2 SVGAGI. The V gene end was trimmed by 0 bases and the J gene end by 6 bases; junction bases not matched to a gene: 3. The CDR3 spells CASSYSRQGHGYTF. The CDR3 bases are TGTGCCAGCAGTTACTCGAGACAGGGGCATGGCTACACCTTC.

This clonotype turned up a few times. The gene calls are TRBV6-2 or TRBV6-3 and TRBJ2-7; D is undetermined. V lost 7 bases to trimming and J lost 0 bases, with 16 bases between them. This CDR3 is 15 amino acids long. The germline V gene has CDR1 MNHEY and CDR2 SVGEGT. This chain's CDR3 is CASTPRHPSSYEQYF. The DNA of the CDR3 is TGTGCCAGCACCCCGAGACATCCGAGCTCCTACGAGCAGTACTTC.

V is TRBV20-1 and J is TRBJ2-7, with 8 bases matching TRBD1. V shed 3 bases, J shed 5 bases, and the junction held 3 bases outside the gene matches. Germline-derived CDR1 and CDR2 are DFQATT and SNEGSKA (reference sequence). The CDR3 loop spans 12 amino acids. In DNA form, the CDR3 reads TGCAGTGCTAGGCGACAGGGGAACGAGCAGTACTTC. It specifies CSARRQGNEQYF.

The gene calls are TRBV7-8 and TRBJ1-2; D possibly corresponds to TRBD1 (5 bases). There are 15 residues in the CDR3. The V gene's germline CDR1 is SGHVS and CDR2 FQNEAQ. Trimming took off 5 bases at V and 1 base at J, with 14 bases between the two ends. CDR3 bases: TGTGCCAGCAGCATCCTCGGAGGGGATAACTATGGCTACACCTTC. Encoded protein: CASSILGGDNYGYTF.

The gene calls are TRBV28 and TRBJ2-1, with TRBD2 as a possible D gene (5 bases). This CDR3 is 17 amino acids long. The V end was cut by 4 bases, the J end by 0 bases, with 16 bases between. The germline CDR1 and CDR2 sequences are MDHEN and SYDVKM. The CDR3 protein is CASSSPPPGSSYNEQFF. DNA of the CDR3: TGTGCCAGCAGTTCCCCCCCTCCGGGAAGCTCCTACAATGAGCAGTTCTTC.

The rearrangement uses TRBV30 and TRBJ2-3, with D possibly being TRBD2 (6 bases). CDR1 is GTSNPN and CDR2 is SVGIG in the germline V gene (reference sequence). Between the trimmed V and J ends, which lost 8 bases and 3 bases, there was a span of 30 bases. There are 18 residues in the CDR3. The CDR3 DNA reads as TGTGCCCTAATTCAGCCCCTGATGTGGCGGGAAGAAACAGATACGCAGTATTTT. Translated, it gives CALIQPLMWREETDTQYF.

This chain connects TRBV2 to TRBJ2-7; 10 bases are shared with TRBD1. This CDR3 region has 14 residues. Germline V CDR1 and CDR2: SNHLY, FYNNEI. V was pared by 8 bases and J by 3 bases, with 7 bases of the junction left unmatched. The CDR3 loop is CASGRWTGGYEQYF. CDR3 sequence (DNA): TGTGCCAGCGGAAGGTGGACAGGGGGCTACGAGCAGTACTTC. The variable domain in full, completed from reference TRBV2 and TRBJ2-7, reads EPEVTQTPSHQVTQMGQEVILRCVPISNHLYFYWYRQILGQKVEFLVSFYNNEISEKSEIFDDQFSVERPDGSNFTLKIRSTKLEDSAMYFCASGRWTGGYEQYFGPGTRLTVT.

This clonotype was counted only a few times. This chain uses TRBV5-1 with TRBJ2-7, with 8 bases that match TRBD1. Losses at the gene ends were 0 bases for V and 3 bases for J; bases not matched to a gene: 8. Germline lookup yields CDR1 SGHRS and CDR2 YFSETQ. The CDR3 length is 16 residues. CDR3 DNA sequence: TGCGCCAGCAGCTTGGTCCCCACAGGGGGAGGCTACGAGCAGTACTTC. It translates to CASSLVPTGGGYEQYF. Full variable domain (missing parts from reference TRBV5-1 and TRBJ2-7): KAGVTQTPRYLIKTRGQQVTLSCSPISGHRSVSWYQQTPGQGLQFLFEYFSETQRNKGNFPGRFSGRQFSNSRSEMNVSTLELGDSALYLCASSLVPTGGGYEQYFGPGTRLTVT.

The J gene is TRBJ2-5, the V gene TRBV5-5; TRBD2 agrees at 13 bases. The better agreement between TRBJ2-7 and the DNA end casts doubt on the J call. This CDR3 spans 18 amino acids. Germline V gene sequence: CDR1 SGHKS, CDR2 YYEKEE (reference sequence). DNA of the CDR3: TGTGCCAGCAGCTTCTGGCCCGTTGTACTAGCGGGAGGGGTCGAGCAGTACTTC. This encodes CASSFWPVVLAGGVEQYF.

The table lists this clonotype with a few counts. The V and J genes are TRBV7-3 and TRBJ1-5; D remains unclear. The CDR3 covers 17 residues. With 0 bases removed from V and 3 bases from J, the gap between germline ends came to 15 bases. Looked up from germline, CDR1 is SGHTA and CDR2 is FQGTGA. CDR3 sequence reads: CASSLTGGNYLNQPQHF. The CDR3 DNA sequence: TGTGCCAGCAGCTTAACGGGCGGTAATTACCTCAATCAGCCCCAGCATTTT.

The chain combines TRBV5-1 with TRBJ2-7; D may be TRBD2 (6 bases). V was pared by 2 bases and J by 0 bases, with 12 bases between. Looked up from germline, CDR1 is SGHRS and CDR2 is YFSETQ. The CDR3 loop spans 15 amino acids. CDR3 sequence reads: CASSFGRRDSYEQYF. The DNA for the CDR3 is TGCGCCAGCAGCTTCGGACGGAGGGACTCCTACGAGCAGTACTTC.

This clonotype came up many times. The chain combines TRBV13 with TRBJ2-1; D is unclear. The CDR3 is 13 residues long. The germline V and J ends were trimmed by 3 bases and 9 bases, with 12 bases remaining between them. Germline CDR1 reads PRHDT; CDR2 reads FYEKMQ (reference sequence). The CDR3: CASSLGSPGEQFF. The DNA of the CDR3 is TGTGCCAGCAGCTTGGGTAGTCCGGGTGAGCAGTTCTTC.

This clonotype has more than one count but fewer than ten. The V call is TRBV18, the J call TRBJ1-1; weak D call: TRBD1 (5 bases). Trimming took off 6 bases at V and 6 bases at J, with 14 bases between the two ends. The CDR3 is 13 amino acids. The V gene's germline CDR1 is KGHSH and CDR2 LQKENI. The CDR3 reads CASSETATSEAFF. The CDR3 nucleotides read TGTGCCAGCTCGGAGACAGCTACTTCTGAAGCTTTCTTT. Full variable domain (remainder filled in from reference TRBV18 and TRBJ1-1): NAGVMQNPRHLVRRRGQEARLRCSPMKGHSHVYWYRQLPEEGLKFMVYLQKENIIDESGMPKERFSAEFPKEGPSILRIQQVVRGDSAAYFCASSETATSEAFFGQGTRLTVV.

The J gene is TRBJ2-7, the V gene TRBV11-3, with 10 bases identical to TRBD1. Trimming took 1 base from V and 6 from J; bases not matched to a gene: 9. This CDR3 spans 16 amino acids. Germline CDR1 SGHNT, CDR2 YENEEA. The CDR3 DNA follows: TGTGCCAGCAGCTTAGCGGCCGGGACAGGGGTCGGCGAGCAGTACTTC. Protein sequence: CASSLAAGTGVGEQYF.

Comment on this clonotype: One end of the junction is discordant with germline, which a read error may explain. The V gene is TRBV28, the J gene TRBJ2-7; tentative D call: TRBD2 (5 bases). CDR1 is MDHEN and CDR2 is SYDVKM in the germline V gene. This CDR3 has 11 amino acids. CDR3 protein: CASTDDYGQYF. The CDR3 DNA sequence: TGTGCCAGCACGGATGACTACGGGCAGTACTTC.

CDR3 nucleotide sequence: TGTGCCAGCAGTGAATATAGAGGGTCTGGTGGCTATGGCTACACCTTC. This translates into CASSEYRGSGGYGYTF. V is TRBV25-1 and J is TRBJ1-2; D not resolved. This CDR3 contains 16 residues. Germline CDR1 reads MGHDK; CDR2 reads SYGVNS. Trimming removed 0 bases at V and 4 bases at J, with 15 bases between.